The clone carrying this T cell receptor beta chain was counted a single time. No antigen is known for it. The data originate from a study of T cells in localized non-small cell lung cancer. V gave up 1 base and J gave up 2 bases, with 5 bases separating them. Germline CDR1 reads MGHDK; CDR2 reads SYGVNS. The CDR3 runs 13 residues. TCRdb's copy holds only in-frame clones and misses some; the assay was immunoSEQ multiplex PCR. Of some 52,000 clones listed, roughly 75% are singletons. Study-level findings and limits: Clonality peaked in uninvolved adjacent lung rather than tumor. A single tumor region was sequenced, leaving heterogeneity possible. A median 57 of the top 100 tumor clones appeared in adjacent lung.

This sample comprised PBMCs, obtained before any cancer treatment. The rearrangement uses TRBV25-1 and TRBJ1-1; no reliable D call. The clonotype originates from a woman aged 35 to 70 with stage II lung adenocarcinoma. CDR3 protein: CASSEWFNTEAFF. CDR3 nucleotide sequence: TGTGCCAGCAGTGAATGGTTTAACACTGAAGCTTTCTTT.